This T cell receptor beta chain was recorded in a study of T cell responses to AZD1222 COVID-19 vaccine (dated by TCRdb to 2020 to 2022). In the study overall: AZD1222 recipients given second doses at about 4 weeks or at about 12 weeks were pooled, since spike-specific TCR depth and breadth were not found to differ between the two schedules. Trial participants were enrolled into age subgroups of 18-55, 56-69 and 70-plus years, which contained about 160, 30 and 59 TCR-sequenced participants, respectively. TCR sequencing was performed for about 250 trial participants, of whom about 200 were given two doses of AZD1222 and approximately 26 were given two doses of MenACWY control vaccine. Study-level results and caveats: Conclusions about previously exposed vaccinees are limited, since just six AZD1222 recipients were seropositive for SARS-CoV-2 at baseline. Reportedly, almost half of the unique spike-specific TCRs recognized epitopes lying outside the regions that are mutated in the B.1.351 and B.1.1.7 variants. Because no samples from the day 14 peak response were available, repertoires could be characterized only after the peak T cell response. Vaccine-associated CD4 TCRs spanned the whole spike protein, with dominant responses in regions 160-218 and 743-854. Spike-specific TCR breadth and depth rose significantly after two AZD1222 doses compared with day 0 and with MenACWY recipients. The 56-69-year group was small, and its depth increase did not reach significance, likely because of low power. Most participants were white British and females outnumbered males, and the authors suggested that clonal diversity may have been underestimated.

The CDR3, from cysteine to phenylalanine, totals 15 residues. The sequence is cut down to CDR3 DNA, 45 bases in frame from base 1. Interpreted using the paper, the time point label stands for: baseline before first vaccination. Samples from vaccinated people were obtained from the UK trials COV001 and COV002, which included a single-blind randomized controlled phase 2/3 trial of AZD1222 (ChAdOx1 nCoV-19) in healthy adults. For TCRbeta chain sequencing, PBMC samples were collected from trial participants at day 0 and at day 28 after the second dose. The CDR3 regions of human TCRbeta chains were subjected to immunosequencing. As for how the authors treated the data: TCRs in the repertoires were compared against a reference library of SARS-CoV-2-specific TCRs that had been generated with the MIRA antigen-specificity platform. Breadth was defined as the fraction of unique TCRs that were SARS-CoV-2-associated. Depth was defined as the fraction of total T cells that were SARS-CoV-2-associated. Each spike-specific TCR was assigned to its reactive spike region and to a CD4 or CD8 class using the MIRA data. Log10-transformed breadth and depth values were compared by one-way ANOVA with Sidak's multiple comparisons tests. Here the immuneACCESS table is served through TCRdb, limited to in-frame sequences with V and J called. Missing clones are a known gap in these copies; in checked studies unresolved V genes cover under half, and the rest lacks a known reason. D and trimming come from the DNA, and the V and J calls and clone size come from that table. The sample includes some 150,000 clones, with 90% observed a single time. The ten biggest clones cover 1.8% of the sample.

On this clone itself: What antigen it recognizes has not been identified. No base qualities exist here, and no much larger clone lies one base off it.

The source was peripheral blood, collected on day 0 of AZD1222 vaccination. This clonotype was obtained from an adult in good health. The receptor chain draws on TRBV21-1 and TRBJ1-1. TRBV21-1 is designated a pseudogene. The nucleotide sequence reads TGTGCCAGCAGCAACGGGACAGCGGGGGACACTGAAGCTTTCTTT. Its coded protein is CASSNGTAGDTEAFF.